A single sample is the source of the 28 T cell receptor beta chains below, sequenced in a study of breast tumors, draining lymph nodes, adjacent tissues. MiXCR, applied by TCRdb to the multiplex PCR reads, yields one record per CDR3 protein. The table has 200,000 to 300,000 distinct CDR3 sequences, 30% to 35% seen once; the top ten hold around 1%. The lymph nodes were axillary draining lymph nodes from breast cancer patients. The sequencing input was axillary lymph node tissue. The receptors here all came from a female donor with breast cancer. Some clones in this sample may be carry-over from other donors' samples.

The chain couples TRBV20-1 to TRBJ2-5; D is ambiguous. With 1 base removed from V and 5 bases from J, the gap between germline ends came to 11 bases. There are 13 residues in the CDR3. Looked up from germline, CDR1 is DFQATT and CDR2 is SNEGSKA (reference sequence). The DNA of the CDR3 is TGCAGTGCTAGAGCGCGCCGTGGTGAGACCCAGTACTTC. Amino acids: CSARARRGETQYF.

This clonotype was observed many times. The chain recombines TRBV5-8 with TRBJ2-5, with TRBD1 matching over 7 bases. Germline loops: CDR1 SGHTS, CDR2 YDEGEE. CDR3 length: 14 residues. With 0 bases clipped from V and 4 bases from J, the junction kept 3 bases outside the gene matches. The CDR3 reads CASSLGSGGETQYF. CDR3 nucleotide sequence: TGTGCCAGCAGCTTGGGGTCAGGGGGAGAGACCCAGTACTTC.

Note on this clonotype: A read error may explain this, as a much larger clone is one base away. The V gene is TRBV30, the J gene TRBJ2-3; 7 bases match TRBD2. CDR3 length: 14 amino acids. Germline V gives CDR1 GTSNPN, CDR2 SVGIG (reference sequence). Trimming removed 4 bases from V and 2 bases from J; junction bases left unmatched: 6. This chain's CDR3 is CAWNSAGPTDTQYF. The CDR3 nucleotides read TGTGCCTGGAACTCAGCGGGGCCCACAGATACGCAGTATTTT.

The V call is TRBV30, the J call TRBJ2-3; the D gene is possibly TRBD2 (5 bases). CDR3 size: 14 residues. The V gene lost 5 bases and the J gene lost 5 bases, with 17 bases spanning the gap. CDR1 and CDR2 (germline): GTSNPN, SVGIG (reference sequence). CDR3 nucleotide sequence: TGTGCCTGGGGCGCGGGTCCAGCGGAAGATACGCAGTATTTT. Its protein is CAWGAGPAEDTQYF.

This clonotype was recorded many times. Germline and junction disagree at one end, which may indicate a read error. The rearrangement uses TRBV7-7 and TRBJ2-3, with 9 bases lining up with TRBD2. Germline V gene data show CDR1 as SSHAT and CDR2 as FNYEAQ (reference sequence). The CDR3 loop spans 16 amino acids. In DNA form, the CDR3 reads TGTGCTAGCAGCTTAGGGGGACTAGCCGCAGGGGATACGCAGTATTTT. Encoded protein: CASSLGGLAAGDTQYF.

The CDR3 DNA reads TGTGCCAGCAGTTTTCAGGGGGAGATCGGTGAAGCTTTCTTT. Translating it yields CASSFQGEIGEAFF. The V call is TRBV12-3 or TRBV12-4, the J call TRBJ1-1; the match to TRBD1 covers 7 bases. J gave up 7 bases and V 3 bases, and 8 bases lay outside the gene matches. The CDR3 loop spans 14 amino acids.

Remarks on this clonotype: A junction boundary mismatches the germline segment, possibly from a read error. The chain has TRBV15 and TRBJ1-4; D not resolved. The CDR3 spans 16 residues. Germline V CDR1 and CDR2: LNHNV, YYDKDF (reference sequence). CDR3 residues: CATSLAIPGDNEKLPF. The CDR3 DNA reads TGTGCCACCAGCTTAGCCATACCGGGAGATAATGAAAAACTGCCTTTT.

This clonotype was observed a handful of times. The chain uses TRBV19 and TRBJ1-1; 8 nucleotides match TRBD1. This CDR3 comprises 16 residues. Per germline, CDR1 LNHDA and CDR2 SQIVND (reference sequence). With 1 base clipped from V and 4 bases from J, the junction kept 8 bases outside the gene matches. The CDR3 loop reads CASSIGGGRGLTEAFF. Written as DNA, the CDR3 is TGTGCCAGTAGTATAGGGGGGGGCAGGGGGCTCACTGAAGCTTTCTTT.

This clonotype was observed many times. The chain is built from TRBV5-8 and TRBJ1-1; TRBD1 is a possible D gene (5 bases). The CDR3 spans 12 residues. Trimming cost V 3 bases and J 11 bases, with 14 bases left between them. The V gene's germline CDR1 is SGHTS and CDR2 YDEGEE. The CDR3 region is CASSWDRRGAFF. The CDR3 region has the DNA TGTGCCAGCAGCTGGGACCGGAGGGGCGCTTTCTTT.

Details on this clonotype: The germline gene is not matched at one end of the junction; a read error may be the cause. The CDR3 sequence: CASSRPAGDLGYNEQSF. Written as DNA, the CDR3 is TGTGCCAGTAGTAGACCTGCGGGGGACCTTGGCTACAATGAGCAGTCCTTC. V is TRBV19 and J is TRBJ2-1; 7 bases match TRBD2. The germline CDR1 and CDR2 sequences are LNHDA and SQIVND (reference sequence). The CDR3 runs to 17 residues.

The sample holds many counts of this clonotype. The rearrangement joins TRBV7-3 to TRBJ1-6; tentatively, D is TRBD1 (6 bases). CDR3 length equals 14 residues. CDR1 is SGHTA and CDR2 is FQGTGA in the germline V gene. Trimming removed 4 bases at V and 8 bases at J, with 12 bases between. CDR3 nucleotides: TGTGCCAGCAGCTCGGACAGTAGCGATTCACCCCTCCACTTT. It encodes CASSSDSSDSPLHF.

This chain links TRBV29-1 with TRBJ2-7; D perhaps matches TRBD2 (6 bases). CDR3 length: 14 residues. Trimming shortened V by 5 bases and J by 0 bases, and 14 bases separated the two germline ends. The germline CDR1 and CDR2 sequences are SQVTM and ANQGSEA. The CDR3 bases are TGCAGCGTTAGGCGGGACGGTAGCTCCTACGAGCAGTACTTC. It codes for CSVRRDGSSYEQYF.

As to this clonotype: One end of the junction fails to match germline, which may point to a read error. V usage is TRBV7-2 and J usage is TRBJ2-2; 7 bases match TRBD1. The CDR3 runs to 20 residues. CDR1 SGHTA and CDR2 FQGNSA come from the germline V gene. The CDR3 DNA reads as TGTGCCAGCAGCTTAGAATGGGGGCTCGGACAGGCCCCGAACGCCGGGGAGCTGTTTTTT. Its protein product is CASSLEWGLGQAPNAGELFF.

This clonotype appeared many times. This sequence joins TRBV9 and TRBJ2-7; D is uncertain. Per germline, CDR1 SGDLS and CDR2 YYNGEE. Trimming shortened V by 1 base and J by 3 bases, and 14 bases separated the two germline ends. This CDR3 is 15 amino acids long. CDR3 nucleotide sequence: TGTGCCAGCAGCGTATTTGCCGGTCAAAGCTACGAGCAGTACTTC. Translation: CASSVFAGQSYEQYF.

Concerning this clonotype: One base away lies a much larger clone, so this may be a sequencing read error. The conserved closing phenylalanine or tryptophan is absent in this CDR3, likely reflecting a read error. The genes are TRBV24-1 and TRBJ1-5; D is undetermined. Deletions cut 4 bases from V and 0 bases from J, with 21 bases between. CDR1 and CDR2 (germline): KGHDR, SFDVKD. CDR3 length: 19 residues. The CDR3, as DNA: TGTGCCACCAGTGAATTGCAGGCACCACGAAAGTATAGCAATCAGCCCCAGCATCTT. Its protein is CATSELQAPRKYSNQPQHL.

Concerning this clonotype: This clone may be a read error of a much larger clone one base away. V gene TRBV5-1 combines with J gene TRBJ2-5; D not resolved. The germline V gene has CDR1 SGHRS and CDR2 YFSETQ. CDR3 length: 12 amino acids. CDR3 loop: CASSLERQTHYF. CDR3 DNA: TGCGCCAGCAGCTTGGAGCGCCAGACCCACTACTTC.

About this clonotype itself: Just one base apart from a much larger clone, this may be a read error. V usage is TRBV6-5 and J usage is TRBJ2-7; D unclear. The CDR3 sequence is 12 residues long. The V end was cut by 10 bases, the J end by 4 bases, with 14 bases between. Per germline, CDR1 MNHEY and CDR2 SVGAGI. CDR3: CATSRSAYEQYF. CDR3 DNA sequence: TGTGCCACCTCACGGAGTGCGTACGAGCAGTACTTC.

This clonotype was observed at least ten times. The chain carries TRBV20-1 and TRBJ2-7, with a tentative D call TRBD2 (7 bases). Germline V gene data show CDR1 as DFQATT and CDR2 as SNEGSKA (reference sequence). The CDR3 has 14 amino acids. With 5 bases removed from V and 0 bases from J, the gap between germline ends came to 14 bases. CDR3 sequence (DNA): TGCAGTGCTGTGGGGGGGGCTAGCTCCTACGAGCAGTACTTC. Its protein product is CSAVGGASSYEQYF.

This clonotype was counted many times. The chain employs TRBV20-1 and TRBJ2-7, with 9 positions matching TRBD2. Germline V CDR1 and CDR2: DFQATT, SNEGSKA (reference sequence). This CDR3 has 14 residues. V trimming: 3 bases; J trimming: 3 bases; junction bases outside the gene matches: 6. The CDR3 DNA reads as TGCAGTGCTAGCCCTAGCGGGGAGCACTACGAGCAGTACTTC. Protein: CSASPSGEHYEQYF.

This clonotype was found many times. The genes are TRBV7-9 and TRBJ2-2, with D perhaps matching TRBD1 (5 bases). Germline V gene data show CDR1 as SEHNR and CDR2 as FQNEAQ (reference sequence). CDR3 length: 15 residues. The V end was cut by 6 bases, the J end by 1 base, with 12 bases between. CDR3 coding DNA: TGTGCCAGCAGGGCCCAAACAGGGAACACCGGGGAGCTGTTTTTT. Translating gives CASRAQTGNTGELFF.

In this sample, this clonotype turned up many times. CDR3 nucleotides: TGTGCCAGCAGTAGACAGGGGGGCACAGATACGCAGTATTTT. It translates to CASSRQGGTDTQYF. The chain links TRBV2 to TRBJ2-3; 9 positions agree with TRBD1. Germline V gene data show CDR1 as SNHLY and CDR2 as FYNNEI. The V gene end was trimmed by 5 bases and the J gene end by 1 base; junction bases not matched to a gene: 1. This CDR3 is 14 amino acids long.

This clonotype was counted only a few times. V usage is TRBV5-8 and J usage is TRBJ2-1, with D uncertain. V dropped 0 bases and J dropped 7 bases, with 17 bases sitting between them. The germline gives CDR1 SGHTS, CDR2 YDEGEE. The CDR3 is 16 residues long. CDR3 sequence: CASSLGSAPKWNEQFF. In DNA, the CDR3 is TGTGCCAGCAGCTTGGGAAGTGCCCCCAAATGGAATGAGCAGTTCTTC.

Comment on this clonotype: One junction end does not reproduce the germline sequence, and a read error may be involved. This chain uses TRBV10-3 with TRBJ2-5, with D tentatively TRBD1 or TRBD2 (5 bases each). Germline V gene data show CDR1 as ENHRY and CDR2 as SYGVKD. The CDR3 spans 15 residues. In DNA, the CDR3 is TGTGCCAGCAGTTACTCTTTTAGAACACAAGGGACCCAGCACTTC. Its protein is CASSYSFRTQGTQHF.

For this clonotype: The junction departs from the called germline gene at one end, perhaps through a read error. V usage is TRBV6-5 and J usage is TRBJ1-5, with unresolved D. The CDR3 sequence is 16 residues long. Germline lookup yields CDR1 MNHEY and CDR2 SVGAGI. The CDR3 coding sequence is TGTGCCAGCAGTCACTCGTGGGAGATTGGCAATCAGCCCCAGCATTTT. It is translated as CASSHSWEIGNQPQHF.

The table lists this clonotype with a few counts. V is TRBV18 and J is TRBJ1-5; a possible D gene is TRBD1 (5 bases). Looked up from germline, CDR1 is KGHSH and CDR2 is LQKENI. CDR3 length: 13 residues. V lost 8 bases and J lost 3, with 11 bases in between. CDR3 bases: TGTGCCAGCACGACAGATTACAATCAGCCCCAGCATTTT. Its translation is CASTTDYNQPQHF.

As to this clonotype: A single base separates this from a much larger clone, so it may be a read error. The chain combines TRBV6-6 with TRBJ2-7; D is unclear. The germline V gene has CDR1 MNHNY and CDR2 SVGAGI (reference sequence). The CDR3 length is 14 residues. The V end was cut by 7 bases, the J end by 3 bases, with 16 bases between. CDR3 bases: TGTGCCAGCACCTGGGATCCACACTGCTACGAGCAGTACTTC. As protein: CASTWDPHCYEQYF.

This clonotype was seen ten or more times. The rearrangement uses TRBV10-3 and TRBJ2-7, with D possibly TRBD1 on 6 matching bases. This CDR3 comprises 15 residues. Germline V lookup: CDR1 ENHRY, CDR2 SYGVKD. The germline V and J ends were trimmed by 3 bases and 0 bases, with 12 bases remaining between them. The chain's CDR3 is CAISERQDDSYEQYF. In DNA form, the CDR3 reads TGTGCCATCAGTGAACGACAGGACGACTCCTACGAGCAGTACTTC.

This clonotype was counted at least ten times. The chain uses TRBV5-4 and TRBJ1-5; D unclear. The germline gives CDR1 SGHNT, CDR2 YYREEE (reference sequence). The CDR3 is made up of 15 amino acids. V gave up 0 bases and J gave up 3 bases, with 10 bases separating them. Written as DNA, the CDR3 is TGTGCCAGCAGCTTGGCAGGATCTACCAATCAGCCCCAGCATTTT. It is translated as CASSLAGSTNQPQHF.